This TCR beta chain was identified in a study of cytomegalovirus exposure and HLA in healthy donors. In the PCR, 60 Vbeta and 13 Jbeta primers were used. Sequencing used immunoSEQ multiplex PCR; TCRdb keeps in-frame clones, though not all of them. The sample includes some 110,000 clones, about 70% seen only once; the top ten take roughly 0.9%. Per the germline V gene, CDR1 is MNHEY and CDR2 is SVGAGI. Trimming left V 2 bases short and J 3 bases short, with 11 bases between. The CDR3 length is 15 residues. The sequence derives from a woman in her thirties in good health and CMV-seronegative. The chain employs TRBV6-5 and TRBJ2-1, with TRBD1 as a possible D gene (6 bases). The sample consisted of PBMCs. The chain's CDR3 is CASSYKGVVYNEQFF. Written as DNA, the CDR3 is TGTGCCAGCAGTTACAAGGGGGTGGTCTACAATGAGCAGTTCTTC.